Below, 7 T cell receptor beta chains from the same sample are listed, as sequenced in a study of shared clonotypes between healthy human individuals. The data were produced by immunoSEQ multiplex PCR, yet TCRdb's version contains in-frame clones alone and is incomplete. There are 900,000 to 1,200,000 clones in the sample; about four fifths occur only once, and more than 0.55% lies in the top ten. Sequencing was carried out using memory CD4+ T cells from PBMCs. The subset was: CD45RA-negative fraction. These receptors originate from a young man in good health. Some clones in this sample may be carry-over from other donors' samples.

This clone has just a few counts. V and J are TRBV7-8 and TRBJ2-1, with 10 bases identical to TRBD2. Germline-derived CDR1 and CDR2 are SGHVS and FQNEAQ. The CDR3 has 15 residues. J gave up 6 bases and V 5 bases, and 7 bases lay outside the gene matches. The CDR3 spells CASSPGLASPNEQFF. The DNA of the CDR3 is TGTGCCAGCAGCCCGGGACTAGCGTCCCCCAATGAGCAGTTCTTC.

The gene calls are TRBV19 and TRBJ2-1, with 8 bases identical to TRBD2. Germline CDR1 reads LNHDA; CDR2 reads SQIVND (reference sequence). The CDR3 runs to 16 residues. V lost 4 bases and J lost 9; bases outside the gene matches: 14. CDR3 coding DNA: TGTGCCAGTAGTAACTGGGGCGGGAGGCCCGGCGGTGAGCAGTTCTTC. This translates into CASSNWGGRPGGEQFF.

The chain couples TRBV11-1 to TRBJ2-1, with 10 positions matching TRBD2. CDR1 and CDR2 from the germline V gene are SGHAT and FQDESV (reference sequence). J lost 5 bases, V lost 0 bases, and 7 bases had no gene match. The CDR3 is 17 residues long. The chain's CDR3 is CASSLARGLAANNEQFF. CDR3 bases: TGTGCCAGCAGCTTAGCTAGAGGACTAGCGGCAAACAATGAGCAGTTCTTC. The variable domain in full, with the rest retrieved from reference TRBV11-1 and TRBJ2-1, is EAEVAQSPRYKITEKSQAVAFWCDPISGHATLYWYRQILGQGPELLVQFQDESVVDDSQLPKDRFSAERLKGVDSTLKIQPAELGDSAMYLCASSLARGLAANNEQFFGPGTRLTVL.

V is TRBV7-3 and J is TRBJ2-5; 8 positions match TRBD1. Germline lookup yields CDR1 SGHTA and CDR2 FQGTGA. V shed 5 bases, J shed 2 bases, and the junction held 10 bases outside the gene matches. This CDR3 spans 16 amino acids. DNA for the CDR3: TGTGCCAGCAGCCCATCCGGGACAGGCTCTCAAGAGACCCAGTACTTC. Translating gives CASSPSGTGSQETQYF. Combining the CDR3 with reference TRBV7-3 and TRBJ2-5 gives the whole variable domain GAGVSQTPSNKVTEKGKYVELRCDPISGHTALYWYRQSLGQGPEFLIYFQGTGAADDSGLPNDRFFAVRPEGSVSTLKIQRTERGDSAVYLCASSPSGTGSQETQYFGPGTRLLVL.

CDR3 sequence reads: CASSVASGLMGEKLFF. For the CDR3, the DNA is TGTGCCAGCAGCGTAGCAAGCGGGCTCATGGGGGAAAAACTGTTTTTT. The V call is TRBV9, the J call TRBJ1-4; no firm D call. In germline, CDR1 is SGDLS, CDR2 YYNGEE. V lost 0 bases and J 8 bases, leaving 17 bases between the germline ends. CDR3 length: 16 residues. Filled out from reference TRBV9 and TRBJ1-4, the complete variable domain reads DSGVTQTPKHLITATGQRVTLRCSPRSGDLSVYWYQQSLDQGLQFLIQYYNGEERAKGNILERFSAQQFPDLHSELNLSSLELGDSALYFCASSVASGLMGEKLFFGSGTQLSVL.

The sample holds many counts of this clone. The V and J genes are TRBV27 and TRBJ2-7; 12 nucleotides match TRBD2. There are 16 residues in the CDR3. Germline V gene sequence: CDR1 MNHEY, CDR2 SMNVEV (reference sequence). V was clipped by 5 bases and J by 0 bases; unmatched bases: 5. CDR3 sequence reads: CASSPTTSGSSYEQYF. CDR3 DNA sequence: TGTGCCAGCAGTCCGACGACTAGCGGGAGCTCCTACGAGCAGTACTTC.

J is TRBJ1-1 and V is TRBV27; D is perhaps TRBD1 (6 bases). Germline V CDR1 and CDR2: MNHEY, SMNVEV (reference sequence). Trimming shortened V by 6 bases and J by 5 bases, and 13 bases separated the two germline ends. The CDR3 spans 13 residues. CDR3 amino acids: CASSPTGMTEAFF. The CDR3 bases are TGTGCCAGCAGCCCGACAGGAATGACTGAAGCTTTCTTT.